Listed here are 18 T cell receptor beta chains from one sample, sequenced in a study of blood T cell repertoires in COVID-19. Libraries were prepared by immunoSEQ multiplex PCR; TCRdb keeps only in-frame clonotypes and omits some of them. The data contain approximately 67,000 clones, over 70% of them singletons. The sample was peripheral blood. These receptors originate from a man aged 50-60 years with active COVID-19.

This chain joins TRBV29-1 and TRBJ2-1; TRBD1 aligns across 9 bases. With V trimmed by 4 bases and J by 1 base, 2 bases remained unmatched. From germline, CDR1 is SQVTM and CDR2 ANQGSEA. CDR3 length equals 14 residues. In nucleotides, the CDR3 is TGCAGCGTTGCCGGACAGGGGTCCTACAATGAGCAGTTCTTC. Translating it yields CSVAGQGSYNEQFF.

This sequence joins TRBV7-8 and TRBJ2-1, with 10 bases identical to TRBD1. This CDR3 contains 17 residues. The V segment lost 6 bases and the J segment 9 bases; nucleotides outside the gene matches: 17. Germline V gene lookup returns CDR1 SGHVS and CDR2 FQNEAQ. The CDR3 region is CASRMRVAGTGASEQFF. The CDR3 DNA reads TGTGCCAGCAGGATGAGGGTGGCAGGGACAGGGGCGAGTGAGCAGTTCTTC.

This chain joins TRBV28 and TRBJ2-5, with TRBD2 matching 13 bases. CDR3 length: 15 residues. Trimming removed 3 bases from V and 13 bases from J; junction bases left unmatched: 11. Looked up from germline, CDR1 is MDHEN and CDR2 is SYDVKM. The CDR3 protein is CASSLGVTSGRARYF. The CDR3 DNA is TGTGCCAGCAGTTTGGGTGTTACTAGCGGGAGGGCGCGGTACTTC.

The V call is TRBV5-6, the J call TRBJ2-5, with 9 bases lining up with TRBD1. V dropped 0 bases and J dropped 3; count of bases not matched to a gene: 6. Per germline, CDR1 SGHDT and CDR2 YYEEEE. There are 16 residues in the CDR3. The CDR3 DNA reads as TGTGCCAGCAGCTTGGTTCGGGACAGGGTTAAAGAGACCCAGTACTTC. Translated: CASSLVRDRVKETQYF. The full variable domain, its missing parts supplied by reference TRBV5-6 and TRBJ2-5, is DAGVTQSPTHLIKTRGQQVTLRCSPKSGHDTVSWYQQALGQGPQFIFQYYEEEERQRGNFPDRFSGHQFPNYSSELNVNALLLGDSALYLCASSLVRDRVKETQYFGPGTRLLVL.

The chain recombines TRBV5-5 with TRBJ2-3; 9 nucleotides align to TRBD1. CDR3 length: 15 residues. V was pared by 3 bases and J by 0 bases, with 2 bases of the junction left unmatched. Per the germline V gene, CDR1 is SGHKS and CDR2 is YYEKEE (reference sequence). CDR3 in amino acids: CASSSQGASTDTQYF. CDR3 in DNA: TGTGCCAGCAGCTCACAGGGGGCAAGCACAGATACGCAGTATTTT. Filled out from reference TRBV5-5 and TRBJ2-3, the complete variable domain reads DAGVTQSPTHLIKTRGQQVTLRCSPISGHKSVSWYQQVLGQGPQFIFQYYEKEERGRGNFPDRFSARQFPNYSSELNVNALLLGDSALYLCASSSQGASTDTQYFGPGTRLTVL.

The chain uses TRBV4-3 and TRBJ2-3; maybe TRBD2 (6 bases). Germline V gene sequence: CDR1 LGHNA, CDR2 YSLEER. V was pared by 0 bases and J by 2 bases, with 12 bases between. This CDR3 spans 16 amino acids. CDR3 residues: CASSQELAYSTDTQYF. The CDR3 DNA reads as TGCGCCAGCAGCCAAGAACTAGCCTATTCCACAGATACGCAGTATTTT.

This clone was seen a handful of times. The chain is built from TRBV28 and TRBJ1-2, with a possible D match to TRBD1 (6 bases). The germline CDR1 and CDR2 sequences are MDHEN and SYDVKM. This CDR3 is 18 amino acids long. Trimming pared 2 bases from V and 5 bases from J, leaving 24 bases between. The CDR3 region is CASSLVSQGSHFFYGYTF. CDR3 sequence (DNA): TGTGCCAGCAGTTTAGTTTCACAGGGCTCACATTTTTTTTATGGCTACACCTTC.

The sample holds one count of this clone. The V and J genes are TRBV6-6 and TRBJ2-1; TRBD2 agrees at 7 bases. The CDR3 extends over 16 amino acids. CDR1 and CDR2 from the germline V gene are MNHNY and SVGAGI (reference sequence). With 6 bases clipped from V and 4 bases from J, the junction kept 12 bases outside the gene matches. In DNA form, the CDR3 reads TGTGCCAGCAGCCACCTGGCGGGAGCCCCATACAATGAGCAGTTCTTC. Its protein product is CASSHLAGAPYNEQFF.

V gene TRBV5-4 combines with J gene TRBJ2-5; 12 bases are a match to TRBD2. Per germline, CDR1 SGHNT and CDR2 YYREEE (reference sequence). Unmatched junction bases numbered 2, after V lost 0 bases and J lost 5 bases. CDR3 length: 15 residues. CDR3 coding DNA: TGTGCCAGCAGCTTGGTCCTAGCGGGGGGGGAGACCCAGTACTTC. Protein sequence: CASSLVLAGGETQYF.

The chain is built from TRBV18 and TRBJ1-1; 10 bases map to TRBD1. Unmatched junction bases numbered 4, after V lost 3 bases and J lost 3 bases. The length of the CDR3 is 15 residues. Germline V gene sequence: CDR1 KGHSH, CDR2 LQKENI. The CDR3 bases are TGTGCCAGCTCACCGGGACAGGGGTGGGACACTGAAGCTTTCTTT. Its translation is CASSPGQGWDTEAFF.

The rearrangement joins TRBV2 to TRBJ2-7, with 7 bases identical to TRBD2. Trimming cost V 1 base and J 2 bases; bases outside gene matches: 5. CDR1 is SNHLY and CDR2 is FYNNEI in the germline V gene. The CDR3 is 15 residues long. The CDR3 DNA follows: TGTGCCAGCAGTGAAGGGGGAGGGGCCCCCTACGAGCAGTACTTC. As protein: CASSEGGGAPYEQYF.

This chain uses TRBV6-2 or TRBV6-3 with TRBJ1-6; D might be TRBD1 (5 bases). Germline CDR1 is MNHEY and CDR2 is SVGEGT. V lost 2 bases and J 11 bases, leaving 16 bases between the germline ends. This CDR3 is built from 15 residues. CDR3 sequence: CASSYGRPQGAPLHF. In DNA, the CDR3 is TGTGCCAGCAGTTACGGCAGGCCTCAAGGGGCACCCCTCCACTTT.

The chain has TRBV7-9 and TRBJ2-3, with 12 bases fitting TRBD2. V was pared by 1 base and J by 4 bases, with 12 bases of the junction left unmatched. Germline V gene data show CDR1 as SEHNR and CDR2 as FQNEAQ (reference sequence). The CDR3 length is 19 residues. This CDR3 reads CASSLEGWGSSGRADTQYF. The CDR3 nucleotides read TGTGCCAGCAGCTTAGAAGGTTGGGGTTCTAGCGGGAGGGCAGATACGCAGTATTTT.

The chain uses TRBV4-3 and TRBJ1-1, with TRBD1 as a possible D gene (5 bases). Germline assignment: CDR1 LGHNA and CDR2 YSLEER. V was trimmed by 4 bases and J by 4 bases, leaving 16 bases between them. The CDR3 contains 15 residues. CDR3 coding DNA: TGCGCCAGCAGCCGGCTTACGGGGGGTACCACTGAAGCTTTCTTT. It specifies CASSRLTGGTTEAFF.

The chain couples TRBV14 to TRBJ1-1, with TRBD1 identical over 8 bases. V lost 4 bases to trimming and J lost 5 bases; unmatched junction nucleotides: 12. Per the germline V gene, CDR1 is SGHDN and CDR2 is FVKESK. The CDR3 is 16 residues long. The CDR3 DNA reads TGTGCCAGCAGCCCACGGAGGGGGACAGGATGGACTGAAGCTTTCTTT. This codes for CASSPRRGTGWTEAFF.

The chain recombines TRBV11-3 with TRBJ2-1; D not certain. Germline CDR1 SGHNT, CDR2 YENEEA. Deletions cut 1 base from V and 0 bases from J, with 7 bases between. This CDR3 has 15 amino acids. The CDR3 reads CASSLGAVSYNEQFF. The DNA for the CDR3 is TGTGCCAGCAGCTTAGGTGCGGTCTCCTACAATGAGCAGTTCTTC. The complete variable domain, with remaining parts taken from reference TRBV11-3 and TRBJ2-1, reads EAGVVQSPRYKIIEKKQPVAFWCNPISGHNTLYWYLQNLGQGPELLIRYENEEAVDDSQLPKDRFSAERLKGVDSTLKIQPAELGDSAVYLCASSLGAVSYNEQFFGPGTRLTVL.

V gene TRBV20-1 combines with J gene TRBJ2-3, with 11 bases identical to TRBD2. J lost 3 bases, V lost 3 bases, and 5 bases had no gene match. The CDR3 is 15 amino acids. The germline gives CDR1 DFQATT, CDR2 SNEGSKA (reference sequence). The DNA of the CDR3 is TGCAGTGCTAGTCAGGGACTAGCGGCAACAGATACGCAGTATTTT. Its protein product is CSASQGLAATDTQYF.

The sample holds a few counts of this clone. The chain couples TRBV2 to TRBJ2-3, with D perhaps matching TRBD2 (5 bases). The CDR3 loop spans 12 amino acids. Germline assignment: CDR1 SNHLY and CDR2 FYNNEI. The V end was cut by 5 bases, the J end by 3 bases, with 6 bases between. The CDR3 loop is CASSSGTDTQYF. For the CDR3, the DNA is TGTGCCAGCAGTTCGGGGACAGATACGCAGTATTTT.